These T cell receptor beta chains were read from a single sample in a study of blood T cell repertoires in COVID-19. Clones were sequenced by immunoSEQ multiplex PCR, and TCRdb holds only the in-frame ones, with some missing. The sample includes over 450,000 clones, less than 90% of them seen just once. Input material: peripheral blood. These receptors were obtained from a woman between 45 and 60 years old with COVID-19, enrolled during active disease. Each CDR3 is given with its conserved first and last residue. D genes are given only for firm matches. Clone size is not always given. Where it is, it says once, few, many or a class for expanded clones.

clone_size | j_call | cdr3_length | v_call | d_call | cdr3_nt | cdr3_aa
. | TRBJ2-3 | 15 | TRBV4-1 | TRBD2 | TGCGCCAGCAGCAGAAGCGGGGGGGAGACAGATACGCAGTATTTT | CASSRSGGETDTQYF
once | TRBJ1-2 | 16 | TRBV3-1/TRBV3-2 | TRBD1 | TGTGCCAGCAGCCAAGTTCGACAGGGAGCTAACTATGGCTACACCTTC | CASSQVRQGANYGYTF
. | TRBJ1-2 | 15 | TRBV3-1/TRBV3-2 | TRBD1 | TGTGCCAGCAGCCAGGGGACAGGGGTTGGCTATGGCTACACCTTC | CASSQGTGVGYGYTF
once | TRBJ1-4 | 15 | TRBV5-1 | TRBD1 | TGCGCCAGCAGTGGACAGGGGGCGACTAATGAAAAACTGTTTTTT | CASSGQGATNEKLFF
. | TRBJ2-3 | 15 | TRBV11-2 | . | TGTGCCAGCAGCTTAGAAAGACTTGCCACAGATACGCAGTATTTT | CASSLERLATDTQYF
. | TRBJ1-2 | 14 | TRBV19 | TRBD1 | TGTGCCAGTAGTACTCTCGACAGGGGTGACGGCTACACCTTC | CASSTLDRGDGYTF
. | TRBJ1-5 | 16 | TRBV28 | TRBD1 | TGTGCCAGCAGTTTATATAAGGGGGCTAGTAATCAGCCCCAGCATTTT | CASSLYKGASNQPQHF
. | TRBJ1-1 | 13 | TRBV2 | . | TGTGCCAGCCACCCCGGGGATGACACTGAAGCTTTCTTT | CASHPGDDTEAFF
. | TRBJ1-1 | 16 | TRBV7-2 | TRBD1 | TGTGCCAGCAGCTTAGGACGGGACAGGGTAAGGACTGAAGCTTTCTTT | CASSLGRDRVRTEAFF
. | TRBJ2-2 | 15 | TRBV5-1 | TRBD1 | TGCGCCAGCTCCCAGGGGACAGGCGGCACCGGGGAGCTGTTTTTT | CASSQGTGGTGELFF
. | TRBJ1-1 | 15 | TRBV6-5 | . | TGTGCCAGCAGTTATTTACAGAACCCGAACACTGAAGCTTTCTTT | CASSYLQNPNTEAFF
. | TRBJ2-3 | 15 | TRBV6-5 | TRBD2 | TGTGCCAGCAGCCTACTAGCGGGGGCTGGAGATACGCAGTATTTT | CASSLLAGAGDTQYF
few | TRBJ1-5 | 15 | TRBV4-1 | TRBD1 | TGCGCCAGCAGCCAGAATGAGGGGGCGGGACAGCCCCAGCATTTT | CASSQNEGAGQPQHF
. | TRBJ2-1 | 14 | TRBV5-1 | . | TGCGCCAGCAGCATGGACGGCTCCTACAATGAGCAGTTCTTC | CASSMDGSYNEQFF
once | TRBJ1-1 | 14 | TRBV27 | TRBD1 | TGTGCCAGCAGTCCGGACAGGGTGGGCACTGAAGCTTTCTTT | CASSPDRVGTEAFF
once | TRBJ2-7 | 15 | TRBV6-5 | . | TGTGCCAGCACCGAAAGGGGGACAAGGAGCGGCGAGCAGTACTTC | CASTERGTRSGEQYF
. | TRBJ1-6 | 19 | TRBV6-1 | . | TGTGCCAGCAGTGAATCGGGGGAACTACCCACCTTTTATAATTCACCCCTCCACTTT | CASSESGELPTFYNSPLHF
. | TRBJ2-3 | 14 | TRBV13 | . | TGTGCCAGCAGCTTAGGTGGGGCTGCAGATACGCAGTATTTT | CASSLGGAADTQYF
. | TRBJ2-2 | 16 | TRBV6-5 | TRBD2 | TGTGCCAGCAGTTATTTCGGACTAGCCGGCACCGGGGAGCTGTTTTTT | CASSYFGLAGTGELFF
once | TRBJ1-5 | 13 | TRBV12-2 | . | TGTGCAAGTCGCCTGTCCTTAGATCAGCCCCAGCATTTT | CASRLSLDQPQHF
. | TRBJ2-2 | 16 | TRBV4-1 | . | TGCGCCAGCAGCCCGACCGGTCTAGGTGACACCGGGGAGCTGTTTTTT | CASSPTGLGDTGELFF
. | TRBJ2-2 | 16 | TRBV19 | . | TGTGCCAGTAGTAGCGGGTTCGACAGGTCGAACGGGGAGCTGTTTTTT | CASSSGFDRSNGELFF
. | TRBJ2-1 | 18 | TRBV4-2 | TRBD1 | TGTGCCAGCAGCCAAGGGACAGGGGGCGCGAATTCTGGGGCTGAGCAGTTCTTC | CASSQGTGGANSGAEQFF
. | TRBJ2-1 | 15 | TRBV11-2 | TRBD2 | TGTGCCAGCAGCTTAGTACTAGCGGGGATCAATGAGCAGTTCTTC | CASSLVLAGINEQFF
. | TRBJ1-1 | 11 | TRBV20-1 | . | TGCAGTGCCCCGACAGGCGGGCTCGCTTTCTTT | CSAPTGGLAFF
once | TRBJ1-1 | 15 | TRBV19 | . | TGTGCCAGTAGTCCAGGACGGACATTGAACACTGAAGCTTTCTTT | CASSPGRTLNTEAFF
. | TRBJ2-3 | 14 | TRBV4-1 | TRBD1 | TGCGCCAGCAGCCGTAAAACAGGGGCAGATACGCAGTATTTT | CASSRKTGADTQYF
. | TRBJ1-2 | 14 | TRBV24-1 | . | TGTGCCACCAGTGACCCCTCACAGGGAGCGGACTACACCTTC | CATSDPSQGADYTF
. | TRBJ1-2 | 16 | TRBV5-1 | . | TGCGCCAGCAGCGCGGGCCGGGACAAAGCTAACTATGGCTACACCTTC | CASSAGRDKANYGYTF
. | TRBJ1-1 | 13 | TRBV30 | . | TGTGCCTGGGGCCCTGGGGGAGGCACTGAAGCTTTCTTT | CAWGPGGGTEAFF
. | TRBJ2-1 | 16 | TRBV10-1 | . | TGCGCCAGCAGTGAGGACTTCTGGGGGGATTACAATGAGCAGTTCTTC | CASSEDFWGDYNEQFF
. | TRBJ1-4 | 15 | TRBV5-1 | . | TGCGCCAGCAGTCCCGGACACCCTAAGGGTGAAAAACTGTTTTTT | CASSPGHPKGEKLFF
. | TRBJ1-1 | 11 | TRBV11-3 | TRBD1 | TGTGCCAGCAGCAGACAGGGTGAAGCTTTCTTT | CASSRQGEAFF
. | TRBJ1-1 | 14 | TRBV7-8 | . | TGTGCCAGCAGTATTGGCGGAATGAACACTGAAGCTTTCTTT | CASSIGGMNTEAFF
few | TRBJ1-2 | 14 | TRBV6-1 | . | TGTGCCAGCAGTGAAGTCGGCAGACTTGAGGGAAAAACCTTC | CASSEVGRLEGKTF
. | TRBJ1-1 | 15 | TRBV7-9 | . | TGTGCCAGCAGCTTGGTTCAGGGCCCGAACACTGAAGCTTTCTTT | CASSLVQGPNTEAFF
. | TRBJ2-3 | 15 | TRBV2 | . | TGTGCCAGCAGAAAGGGAAGGACTAGCACAGATACGCAGTATTTT | CASRKGRTSTDTQYF
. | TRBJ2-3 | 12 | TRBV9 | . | TGTGCCAGCAGCGTTACTGAAGATACGCAGTATTTT | CASSVTEDTQYF
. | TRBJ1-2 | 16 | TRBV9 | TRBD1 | TGTGCCAGCAGCTCCTCAAACAGGGGGCTTAAGGATGGCTACACCTTC | CASSSSNRGLKDGYTF
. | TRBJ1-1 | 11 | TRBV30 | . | TGTGCCTGGGACGGGAACACTGAAGCTTTCTTT | CAWDGNTEAFF
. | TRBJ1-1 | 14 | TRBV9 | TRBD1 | TGTGCCAGCAGCGAGGGACAGCCTAACACTGAAGCTTTCTTT | CASSEGQPNTEAFF
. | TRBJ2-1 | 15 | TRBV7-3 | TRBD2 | TGTGCCAGCAGCTTATCTAGCGGGGGCCCCAATGAGCAGTTCTTC | CASSLSSGGPNEQFF
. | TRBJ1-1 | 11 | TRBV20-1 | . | TGCAGTGCTAGAGAGCAGGGTGGGGCTTTCTTT | CSAREQGGAFF
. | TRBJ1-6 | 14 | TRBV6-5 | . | TGTGCCAGCCGACAGCTGGGGGGTCAATCACCCCTCCACTTT | CASRQLGGQSPLHF
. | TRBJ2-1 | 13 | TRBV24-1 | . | TGTGCCACCGGGGGACTCCGGAGGAATGAGCAGTTCTTC | CATGGLRRNEQFF
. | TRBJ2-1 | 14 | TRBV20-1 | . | TGCAGTGCTAGTCGGGGTGTTCAGTACAATGAGCAGTTCTTC | CSASRGVQYNEQFF
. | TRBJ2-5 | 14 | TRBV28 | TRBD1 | TGTGCCAGCACCCGGACAGGGTTCGTGAAGACCCAGTACTTC | CASTRTGFVKTQYF
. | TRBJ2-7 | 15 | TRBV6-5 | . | TGTGCCAGCAGATCCCCCGGACAGAGACACTACGAGCAGTACTTC | CASRSPGQRHYEQYF